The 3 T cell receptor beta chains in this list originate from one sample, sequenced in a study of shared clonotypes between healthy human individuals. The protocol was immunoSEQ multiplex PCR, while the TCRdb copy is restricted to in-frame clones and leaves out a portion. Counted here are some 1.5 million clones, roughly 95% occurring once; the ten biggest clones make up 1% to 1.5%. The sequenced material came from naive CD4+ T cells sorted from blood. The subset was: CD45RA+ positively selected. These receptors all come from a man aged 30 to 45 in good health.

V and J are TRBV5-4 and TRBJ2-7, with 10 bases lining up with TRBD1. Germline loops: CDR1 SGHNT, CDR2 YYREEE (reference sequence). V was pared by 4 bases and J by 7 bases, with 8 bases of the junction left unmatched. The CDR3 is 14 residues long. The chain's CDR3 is CASSRDRGSLEQYF. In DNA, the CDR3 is TGTGCCAGCAGCCGGGACAGGGGATCGTTGGAGCAGTACTTC.

The CDR3 here is CASSRSSGRTHEQYF. CDR3 sequence (DNA): TGTGCCAGCAGCCGAAGCAGCGGGAGGACCCACGAGCAGTACTTC. The chain links TRBV5-4 to TRBJ2-7; the match to TRBD2 covers 9 bases. From germline, CDR1 is SGHNT and CDR2 YYREEE (reference sequence). This CDR3 region has 15 residues. V shed 4 bases and J 5 bases; nucleotides not matched to a gene: 10.

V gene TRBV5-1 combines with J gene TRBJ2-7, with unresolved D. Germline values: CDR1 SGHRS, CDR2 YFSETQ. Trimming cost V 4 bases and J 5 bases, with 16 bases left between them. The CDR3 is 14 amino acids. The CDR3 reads CASSPAPRGDEQYF. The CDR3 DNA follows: TGCGCCAGCAGCCCAGCGCCCCGAGGCGACGAGCAGTACTTC.